Reported below is one T cell receptor beta chain. Its target is not known. The data derive from a study of cytomegalovirus exposure and HLA in healthy donors. PCR used 60 Vbeta primers and 13 Jbeta primers. Some clones are missing from TCRdb's copy, which holds only in-frame ones; the method was immunoSEQ multiplex PCR. Of roughly 120,000 clones listed, 15% were seen once; the top ten hold over 1.5%. Germline CDR1 reads MRHNA; CDR2 reads SNTAGT. Trimming removed 0 bases from V and 4 bases from J, with 6 bases in between. This CDR3 contains 14 residues. Study-wide points: Three chains linked to CMV were shown in vitro to be specific for CMV antigens. Common viral pathogens seemed, in a later analysis, to connect with several of the most significant clusters.

The clonotype was recovered from a woman aged 18-35 years in good health and CMV-seronegative. The sequenced sample consisted of PBMCs. The chain recombines TRBV6-4 with TRBJ2-2; D unresolved. CDR3 bases: TGTGCCAGCAGTGACTCGAGTGGCACCGGGGAGCTGTTTTTT. It specifies CASSDSSGTGELFF.